This T cell receptor (beta chain) was identified during a study of T cells after yellow fever vaccination (dated by TCRdb to about 2019). The study in broad terms: The SMART-Seq v4 Ultra Low Input RNA kit was used to prepare libraries from fractions with low cell numbers. The cohort comprised two healthy male donors, one aged 18 to 30 and one aged 30 to 39 years. Blood was collected at multiple timepoints before and after primary and secondary immunization, and bulk PBMC replicates and cell subsets were isolated. To follow T-cell clones before and after both primary and booster YFV17D yellow fever vaccination, bulk TCR alpha and beta repertoires underwent longitudinal sequencing.

Broad study findings and their caveats: After the booster, most of the clones that had expanded following primary vaccination were detected again (approximately 95% of CD4 and 80% to 90% of CD8), which suggests that memory was broadly maintained. The secondary T-cell response was weaker than the primary response but faster, peaking on day 5 instead of day 15. Only two donors were included in the study, so the extent to which the findings can be generalized is limited. FACS-sorted repertoires could contain abundant contaminating clonotypes from the bulk population, so computational filtering was required. A small share of clonotypes occurred in both CD4 and CD8 compartments, likely arising from convergent recombination.

In the germline V gene, CDR1 corresponds to SGHTA and CDR2 to FQGNSA. Between the V and J ends, shortened by 1 base and 3 bases respectively, the junction contains 7 bases. The CDR3 has 13 amino acids, counting the end cysteine and phenylalanine. Only CDR3 DNA remains: 39 bases, in frame from the first base. This sample's treatment or condition label indicates: live attenuated yellow fever vaccine strain. A standard Ficoll-Paque protocol was used to isolate PBMCs from peripheral blood. CD4 and CD8 T-cell fractions were isolated with Dynabeads CD4 and CD8 positive selection kits. TriZol was used to extract RNA from bulk PBMCs, CD4 and CD8 fractions, and dextramer-positive and dextramer-negative fractions. Synthesis of TCR cDNA relied on 5'RACE template switching, a step that introduced a universal primer site along with unique molecular identifiers. cDNA synthesis was primed from both the TCR alpha and TCR beta constant segments. Two PCR steps were used to amplify libraries, with sample barcodes and sequencing adapters being added in the second step. Sequencing of the libraries was done on either Illumina HiSeq 2500 (2x100 bp) or NovaSeq (2x150 bp). The original pipeline was this. Reads were demultiplexed and collapsed into UMI consensus sequences with MIGEC, and V(D)J alignment was performed with MiXCR. Clonotypes responding to the vaccine were identified with edgeR on replicate PBMC samples, with the criteria of FDR below 0.01 and a log2 fold change above 5 up to day 15. CD4 or CD8 identity was assigned to each bulk clonotype according to whether the clonotype was present at higher abundance in the sequenced CD4 repertoire or the sequenced CD8 repertoire. TCRdb reanalyzed the raw reads on its own, using fastp at Q25 for trimming and MiXCR for clone calling, and kept in-frame beta chains. A single entry per CDR3 protein holds the most common genes and DNA from its merged rows. The authors' filters were not applied to this entry. This sample is represented by roughly 250,000 distinct CDR3 sequences; 13% of them were singletons. The ten most abundant clones make up about 0.54% of the sample.

This clonotype was counted between two and nine times. This clone's antigen is unknown. No base qualities exist here, and no much larger clone lies one base off it. The chain is encoded by TRBV7-2 joined to TRBJ2-7, with the D gene call left open. The TCR originated in a young man who received the YFV17D yellow fever vaccine. The sample consisted of CD4+ T cells sorted from PBMCs, taken 45 days after the yellow fever booster vaccination. The CDR3 protein sequence reads: CASSLVGIYEQYF. DNA sequence: TGTGCCAGCAGCTTAGTAGGCATCTACGAGCAGTACTTC.